The source of this T cell receptor (beta chain) is a study of blood T cell repertoires in COVID-19. Across the whole study: Samples taken during acute and convalescent COVID-19 were collected in the United States, Italy and Spain. PBMCs, B-cell-depleted T cells, or T cells provided the cDNA or gDNA that made up the material.

Authors' data handling: For nucleated cells, counts were estimated from reference gene primer amplification. Profiled with immunoSEQ multiplex PCR; TCRdb holds only in-frame clones, not every one. V and J calls and clone size are as listed in that table; D and trimming were resolved from the DNA. The table shows about 36,000 clones, with around 87% occurring only once. The CDR3 length is 16 residues. Material: peripheral blood. The V call is TRBV21-1, the J call TRBJ1-4; the D segment call TRBD1 is taken from the table without a DNA check. TRBV21-1 is an annotated pseudogene. This receptor was obtained from a man aged 55 to 70 with acute or convalescent COVID-19. The CDR3 sequence: CASSKALGGTNEKLFF. CDR3 bases: TGTGCCAGCAGCAAAGCGCTTGGGGGCACTAATGAAAAACTGTTTTTT.